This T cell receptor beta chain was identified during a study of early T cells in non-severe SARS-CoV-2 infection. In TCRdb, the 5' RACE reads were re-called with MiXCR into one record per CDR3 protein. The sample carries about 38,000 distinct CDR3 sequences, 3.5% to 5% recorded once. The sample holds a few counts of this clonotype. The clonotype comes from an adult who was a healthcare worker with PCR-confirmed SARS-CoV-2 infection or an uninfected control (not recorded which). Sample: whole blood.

CDR3 in amino acids: CASSAQGQDQPQHF. The CDR3, as DNA: TGTGCCAGCAGCGCACAGGGGCAAGATCAGCCCCAGCATTTT. The V call is TRBV5-4, the J call TRBJ1-5; TRBD1 matches 7 bases. V shed 4 bases, J shed 5 bases, and the junction held 6 bases outside the gene matches. The CDR3 sequence is 14 residues long. Germline values: CDR1 SGHNT, CDR2 YYREEE (reference sequence).